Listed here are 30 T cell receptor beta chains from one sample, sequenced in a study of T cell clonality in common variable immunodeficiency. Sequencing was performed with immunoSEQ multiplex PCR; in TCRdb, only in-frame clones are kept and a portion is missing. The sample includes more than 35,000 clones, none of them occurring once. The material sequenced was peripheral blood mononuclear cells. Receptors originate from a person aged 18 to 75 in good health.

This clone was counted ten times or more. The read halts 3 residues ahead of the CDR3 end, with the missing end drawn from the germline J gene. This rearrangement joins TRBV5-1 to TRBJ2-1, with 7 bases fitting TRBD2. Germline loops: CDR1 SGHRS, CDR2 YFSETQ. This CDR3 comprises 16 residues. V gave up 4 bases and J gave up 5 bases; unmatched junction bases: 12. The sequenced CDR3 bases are TGCGCCAGCAGCCGTGCCCAAGCGGGAAGGAACAATGAG. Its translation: CASSRAQAGRNNE. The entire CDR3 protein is CASSRAQAGRNNEQFF.

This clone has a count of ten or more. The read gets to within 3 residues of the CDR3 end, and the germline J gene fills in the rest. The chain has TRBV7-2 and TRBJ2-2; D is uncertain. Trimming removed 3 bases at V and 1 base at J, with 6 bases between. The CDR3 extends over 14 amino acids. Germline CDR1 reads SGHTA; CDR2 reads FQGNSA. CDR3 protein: CASSFGGNTGELFF. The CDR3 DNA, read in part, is TGTGCCAGCAGCTTCGGTGGGAACACCGGGGAG.

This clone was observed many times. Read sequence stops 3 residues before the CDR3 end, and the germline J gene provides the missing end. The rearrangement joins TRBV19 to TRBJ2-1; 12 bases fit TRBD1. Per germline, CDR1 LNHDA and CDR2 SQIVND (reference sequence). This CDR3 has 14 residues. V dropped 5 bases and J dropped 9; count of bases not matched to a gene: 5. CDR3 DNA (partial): TGTGCCAGTAGTGCCCGGGACAGGGGGCTTGAG. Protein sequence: CASSARDRGLE. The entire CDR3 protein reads CASSARDRGLEQFF. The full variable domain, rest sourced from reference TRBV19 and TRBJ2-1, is DGGITQSPKYLFRKEGQNVTLSCEQNLNHDAMYWYRQDPGQGLRLIYYSQIVNDFQKGDIAEGYSVSREKKESFPLTVTSAQKNPTAFYLCASSARDRGLEQFFGPGTRLTVL.

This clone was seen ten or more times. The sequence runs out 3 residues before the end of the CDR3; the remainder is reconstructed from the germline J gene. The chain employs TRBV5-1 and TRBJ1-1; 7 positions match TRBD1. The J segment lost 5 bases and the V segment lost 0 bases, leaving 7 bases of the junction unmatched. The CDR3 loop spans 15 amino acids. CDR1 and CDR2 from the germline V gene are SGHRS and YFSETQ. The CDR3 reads CASSLAGDRLTEAFF. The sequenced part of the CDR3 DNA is TGCGCCAGCAGCTTGGCCGGGGACAGACTGACTGAA.

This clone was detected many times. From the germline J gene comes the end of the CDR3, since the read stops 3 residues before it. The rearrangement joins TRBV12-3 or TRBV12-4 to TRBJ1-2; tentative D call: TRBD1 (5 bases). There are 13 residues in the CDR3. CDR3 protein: CASSFRGGRGYTF. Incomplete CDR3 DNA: TGTGCCAGCAGTTTTCGGGGGGGTAGAGGC.

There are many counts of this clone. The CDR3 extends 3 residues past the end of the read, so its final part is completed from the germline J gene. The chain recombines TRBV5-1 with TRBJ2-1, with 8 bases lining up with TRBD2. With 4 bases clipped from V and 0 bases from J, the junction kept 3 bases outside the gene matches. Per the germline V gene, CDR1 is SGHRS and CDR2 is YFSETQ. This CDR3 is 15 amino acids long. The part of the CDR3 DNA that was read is TGCGCCAGCAGCCGAAGCGGGGGCTCCTACAATGAG. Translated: CASSRSGGSYNE. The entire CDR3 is CASSRSGGSYNEQFF.

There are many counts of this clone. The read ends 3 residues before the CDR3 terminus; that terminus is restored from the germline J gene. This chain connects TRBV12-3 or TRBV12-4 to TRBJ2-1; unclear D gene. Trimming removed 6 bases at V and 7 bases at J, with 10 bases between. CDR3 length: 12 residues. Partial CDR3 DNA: TGTGCCAGCAGCGGTCGACTTAATGAG. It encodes CASSGRLNE. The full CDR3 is CASSGRLNEQFF.

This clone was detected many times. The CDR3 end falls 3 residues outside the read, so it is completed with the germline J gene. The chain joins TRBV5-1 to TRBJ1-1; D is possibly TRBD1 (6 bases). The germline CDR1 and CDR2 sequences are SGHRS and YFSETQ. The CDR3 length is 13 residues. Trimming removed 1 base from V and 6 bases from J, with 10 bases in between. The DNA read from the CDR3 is TGCGCCAGCAGCTTGACAGGGAGGCCTGAA. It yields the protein CASSLTGRPE. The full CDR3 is CASSLTGRPEAFF.

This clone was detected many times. The CDR3 protein is CASSAQSGTLGNTIYF. The sequenced part of the CDR3 DNA is TGTGCCAGCAGCGCCCAGTCCGGGACACTAGGAAACACC. The chain uses TRBV2 and TRBJ1-3; D may be TRBD1 (6 bases). Sequencing ends 3 residues short of the CDR3 end; the germline J gene provides the rest. CDR3 length equals 16 residues. Deletions cut 6 bases from V and 4 bases from J, with 19 bases between. CDR1 and CDR2 (germline): SNHLY, FYNNEI.

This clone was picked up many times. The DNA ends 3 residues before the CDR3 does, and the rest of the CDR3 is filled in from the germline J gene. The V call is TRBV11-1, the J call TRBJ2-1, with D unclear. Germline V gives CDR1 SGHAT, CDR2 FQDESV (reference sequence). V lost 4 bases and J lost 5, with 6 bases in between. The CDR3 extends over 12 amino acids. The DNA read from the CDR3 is TGTGCCAGCAGCTCGACTGACAATGAG. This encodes CASSSTDNE. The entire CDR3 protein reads CASSSTDNEQFF.

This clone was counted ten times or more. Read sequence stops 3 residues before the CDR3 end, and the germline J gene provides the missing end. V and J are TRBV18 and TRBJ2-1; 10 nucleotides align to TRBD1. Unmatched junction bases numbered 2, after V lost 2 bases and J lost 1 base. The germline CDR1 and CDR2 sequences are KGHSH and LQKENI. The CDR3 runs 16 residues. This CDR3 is CASSPGQGESYNEQFF. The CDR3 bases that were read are TGTGCCAGCTCACCAGGACAGGGGGAGTCCTACAATGAG.

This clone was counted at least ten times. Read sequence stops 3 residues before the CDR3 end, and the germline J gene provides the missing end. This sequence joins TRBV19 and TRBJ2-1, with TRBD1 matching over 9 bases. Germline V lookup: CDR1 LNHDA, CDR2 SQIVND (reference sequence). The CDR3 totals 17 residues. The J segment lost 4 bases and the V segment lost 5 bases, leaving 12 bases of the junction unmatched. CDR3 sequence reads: CASSFPQDRGGYNEQFF. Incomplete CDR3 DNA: TGTGCCAGTAGTTTTCCCCAGGACAGGGGAGGGTACAATGAG. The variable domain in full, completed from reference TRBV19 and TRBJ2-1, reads DGGITQSPKYLFRKEGQNVTLSCEQNLNHDAMYWYRQDPGQGLRLIYYSQIVNDFQKGDIAEGYSVSREKKESFPLTVTSAQKNPTAFYLCASSFPQDRGGYNEQFFGPGTRLTVL.

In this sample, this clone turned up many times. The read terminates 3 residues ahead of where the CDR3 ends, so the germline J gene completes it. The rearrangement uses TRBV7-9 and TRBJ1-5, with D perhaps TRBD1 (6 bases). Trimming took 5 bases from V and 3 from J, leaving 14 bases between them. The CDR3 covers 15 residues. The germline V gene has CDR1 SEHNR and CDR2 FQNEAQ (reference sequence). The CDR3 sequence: CASSPTGSPNQPQHF. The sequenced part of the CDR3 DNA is TGTGCCAGCAGCCCAACAGGGTCCCCCAATCAGCCC.

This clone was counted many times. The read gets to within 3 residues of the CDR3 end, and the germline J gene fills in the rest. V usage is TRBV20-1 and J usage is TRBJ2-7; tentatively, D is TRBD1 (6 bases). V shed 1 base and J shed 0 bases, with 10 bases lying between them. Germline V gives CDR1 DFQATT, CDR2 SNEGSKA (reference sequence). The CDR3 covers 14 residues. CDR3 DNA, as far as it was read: TGCAGTGCTAGAGTAACAGGGAGCTCCTACGAG. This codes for CSARVTGSSYE. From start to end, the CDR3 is CSARVTGSSYEQYF.

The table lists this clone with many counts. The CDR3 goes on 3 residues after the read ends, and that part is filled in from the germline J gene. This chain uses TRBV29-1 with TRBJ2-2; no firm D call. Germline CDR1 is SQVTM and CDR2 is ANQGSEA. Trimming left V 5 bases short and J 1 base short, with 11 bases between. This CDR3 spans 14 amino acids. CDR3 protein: CSVLERLNTGELFF. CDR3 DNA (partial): TGCAGCGTTCTGGAGCGCTTGAACACCGGGGAG.

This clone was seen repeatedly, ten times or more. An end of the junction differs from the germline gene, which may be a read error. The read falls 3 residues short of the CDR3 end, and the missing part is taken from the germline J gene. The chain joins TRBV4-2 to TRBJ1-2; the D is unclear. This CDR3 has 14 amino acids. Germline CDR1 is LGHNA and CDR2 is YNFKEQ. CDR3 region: CANSQDKVDYGYTF. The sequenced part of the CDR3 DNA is TGTGCCAACAGCCAAGATAAGGTTGACTATGGC.

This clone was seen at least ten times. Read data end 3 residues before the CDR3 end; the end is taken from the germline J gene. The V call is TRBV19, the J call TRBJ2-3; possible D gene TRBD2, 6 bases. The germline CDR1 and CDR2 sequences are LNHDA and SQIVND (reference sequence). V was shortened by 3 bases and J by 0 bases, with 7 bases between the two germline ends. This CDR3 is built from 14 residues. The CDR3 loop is CASSISGSTDTQYF. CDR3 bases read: TGTGCCAGTAGTATCAGCGGGAGCACAGATACG.

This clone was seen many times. CDR3 amino acids: CASSSSGTGGSEQYF. The covered CDR3 bases are TGTGCCAGCAGCTCCTCCGGGACAGGGGGTTCCGAG. The chain carries TRBV7-2 and TRBJ2-7; TRBD1 aligns across 11 bases. The sequenced fragment ends 3 residues before the CDR3 boundary, so the rest is inferred from the germline J gene. V dropped 4 bases and J dropped 6; count of bases not matched to a gene: 8. The CDR3 runs to 15 residues. Per germline, CDR1 SGHTA and CDR2 FQGNSA.

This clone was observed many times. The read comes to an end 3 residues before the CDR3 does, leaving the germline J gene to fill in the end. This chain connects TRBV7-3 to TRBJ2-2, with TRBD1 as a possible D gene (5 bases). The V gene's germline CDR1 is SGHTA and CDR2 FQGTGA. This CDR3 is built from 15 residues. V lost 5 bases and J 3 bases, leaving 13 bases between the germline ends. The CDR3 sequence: CASSATSGYTGELFF. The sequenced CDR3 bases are TGTGCCAGCAGCGCGACGTCAGGGTACACCGGGGAG.

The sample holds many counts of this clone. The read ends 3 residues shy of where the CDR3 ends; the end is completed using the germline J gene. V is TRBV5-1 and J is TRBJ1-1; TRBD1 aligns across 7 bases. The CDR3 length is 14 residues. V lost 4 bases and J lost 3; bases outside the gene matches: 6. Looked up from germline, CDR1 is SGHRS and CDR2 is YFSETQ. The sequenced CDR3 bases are TGCGCCAGCAGCGCGGGACAGACTGACACTGAA. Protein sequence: CASSAGQTDTE. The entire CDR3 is CASSAGQTDTEAFF.

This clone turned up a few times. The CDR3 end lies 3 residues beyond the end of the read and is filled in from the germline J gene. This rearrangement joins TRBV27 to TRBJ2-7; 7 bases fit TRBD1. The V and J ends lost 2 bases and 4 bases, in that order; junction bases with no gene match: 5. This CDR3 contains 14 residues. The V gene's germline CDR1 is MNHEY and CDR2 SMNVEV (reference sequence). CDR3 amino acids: CASSLRQGLYEQYF. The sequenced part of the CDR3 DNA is TGTGCCAGCAGTTTAAGACAGGGCTTATACGAG.

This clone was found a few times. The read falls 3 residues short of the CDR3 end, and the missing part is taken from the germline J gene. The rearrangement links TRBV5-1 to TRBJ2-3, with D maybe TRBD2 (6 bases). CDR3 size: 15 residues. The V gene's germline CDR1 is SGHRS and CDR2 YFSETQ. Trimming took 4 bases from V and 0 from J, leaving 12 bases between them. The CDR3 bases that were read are TGCGCCAGCAGCCCCGCCGGGACTAGCACAGATACG. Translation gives CASSPAGTSTDT. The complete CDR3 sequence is CASSPAGTSTDTQYF.

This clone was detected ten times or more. The covered CDR3 bases are TGTGCCAGCAGTGAAGGGACTAGCGGGAGTTCCGAG. Its translation is CASSEGTSGSSE. The entire CDR3 is CASSEGTSGSSEQYF. The genes are TRBV6-1 and TRBJ2-7; 13 bases fit TRBD2. The read halts 3 residues ahead of the CDR3 end, with the missing end drawn from the germline J gene. Trimming cost V 1 base and J 6 bases; bases outside gene matches: 3. The CDR3 length is 15 residues. The V gene's germline CDR1 is MNHNS and CDR2 SASEGT.

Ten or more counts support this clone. CDR3 sequence reads: CASSSTSNTGELFF. The DNA read from the CDR3 is TGTGCCAGCAGTTCAACATCGAACACCGGGGAG. The chain carries TRBV6-4 and TRBJ2-2; D is unresolved. The read is 3 residues too short to cover the CDR3 end, so that end is filled in from the germline J gene. Germline lookup yields CDR1 MRHNA and CDR2 SNTAGT. The CDR3 extends over 14 amino acids. Trimming shortened V by 5 bases and J by 0 bases, and 7 bases separated the two germline ends.

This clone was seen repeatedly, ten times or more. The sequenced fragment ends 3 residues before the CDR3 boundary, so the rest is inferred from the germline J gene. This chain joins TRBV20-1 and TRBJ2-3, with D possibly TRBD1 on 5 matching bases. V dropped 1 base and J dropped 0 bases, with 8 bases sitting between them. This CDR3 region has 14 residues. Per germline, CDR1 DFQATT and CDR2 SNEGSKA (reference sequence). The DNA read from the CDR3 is TGCAGTGCTAGAGCTCGGACAAGCACAGATACG. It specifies CSARARTSTDT. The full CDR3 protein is CSARARTSTDTQYF.

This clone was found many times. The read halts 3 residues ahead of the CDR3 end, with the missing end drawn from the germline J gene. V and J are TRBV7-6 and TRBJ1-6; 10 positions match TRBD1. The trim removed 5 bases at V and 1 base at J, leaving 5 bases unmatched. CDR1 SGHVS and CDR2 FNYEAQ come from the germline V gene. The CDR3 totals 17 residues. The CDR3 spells CASSSRTGGSYNSPLHF. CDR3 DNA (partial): TGTGCCAGCAGCAGCCGGACAGGGGGTTCCTATAATTCACCC.

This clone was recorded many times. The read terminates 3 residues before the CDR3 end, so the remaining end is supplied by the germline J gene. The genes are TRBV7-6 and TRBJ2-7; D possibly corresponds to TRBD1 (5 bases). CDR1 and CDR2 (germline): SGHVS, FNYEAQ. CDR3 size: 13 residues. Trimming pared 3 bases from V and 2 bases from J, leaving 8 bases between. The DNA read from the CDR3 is TGTGCCAGCAGCTTGGACATTACCTACGAG. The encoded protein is CASSLDITYE. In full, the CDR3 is CASSLDITYEQYF. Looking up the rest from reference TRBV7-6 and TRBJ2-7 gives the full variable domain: GAGVSQSPRYKVTKRGQDVALRCDPISGHVSLYWYRQALGQGPEFLTYFNYEAQQDKSGLPNDRFSAERPEGSISTLTIQRTEQRDSAMYRCASSLDITYEQYFGPGTRLTVT.

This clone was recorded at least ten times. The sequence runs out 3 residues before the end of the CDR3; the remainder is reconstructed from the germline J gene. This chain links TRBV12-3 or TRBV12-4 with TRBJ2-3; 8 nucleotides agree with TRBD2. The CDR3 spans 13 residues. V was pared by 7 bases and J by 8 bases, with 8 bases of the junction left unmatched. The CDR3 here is CASNPREEFTQYF. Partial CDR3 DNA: TGTGCCAGCAATCCGCGGGAGGAATTTACG.

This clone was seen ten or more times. The CDR3 DNA, read in part, is TGCAGCGTTGAGGGCTTTGGTTTACGTAACCGACGGGAGACC. Amino acids: CSVEGFGLRNRRET. The whole CDR3 protein is CSVEGFGLRNRRETQYF. V and J are TRBV29-1 and TRBJ2-5; D call uncertain. The read terminates 3 residues ahead of where the CDR3 ends, so the germline J gene completes it. The CDR3 is 17 amino acids. The germline gives CDR1 SQVTM, CDR2 ANQGSEA. The germline V and J ends were trimmed by 3 bases and 5 bases, with 25 bases remaining between them.

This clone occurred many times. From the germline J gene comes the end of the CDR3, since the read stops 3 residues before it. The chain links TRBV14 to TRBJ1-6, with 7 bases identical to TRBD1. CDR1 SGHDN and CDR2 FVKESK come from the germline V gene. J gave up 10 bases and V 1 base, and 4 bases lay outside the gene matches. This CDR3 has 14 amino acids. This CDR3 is CASSQVRGESPLHF. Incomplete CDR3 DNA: TGTGCCAGCAGCCAAGTCAGGGGGGAATCACCC.